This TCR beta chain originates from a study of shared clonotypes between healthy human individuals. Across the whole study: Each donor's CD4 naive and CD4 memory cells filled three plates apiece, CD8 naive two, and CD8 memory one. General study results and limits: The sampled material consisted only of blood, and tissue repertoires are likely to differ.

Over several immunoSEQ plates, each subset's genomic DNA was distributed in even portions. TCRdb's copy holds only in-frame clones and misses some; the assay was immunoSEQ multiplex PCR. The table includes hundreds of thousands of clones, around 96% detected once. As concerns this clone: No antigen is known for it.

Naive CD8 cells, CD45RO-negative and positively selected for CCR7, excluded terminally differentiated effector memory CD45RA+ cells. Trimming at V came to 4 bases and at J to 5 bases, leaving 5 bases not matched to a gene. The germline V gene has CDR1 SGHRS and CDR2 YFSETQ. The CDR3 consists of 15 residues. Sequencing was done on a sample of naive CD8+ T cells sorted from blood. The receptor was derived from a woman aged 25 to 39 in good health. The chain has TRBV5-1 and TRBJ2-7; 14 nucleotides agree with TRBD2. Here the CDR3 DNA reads TGCGCCAGCAGCCCGGGACTAGCGGGAGTCCACGAGCAGTACTTC. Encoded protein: CASSPGLAGVHEQYF.